One and the same sample provided the 5 T cell receptor beta chains below, sequenced in a study of PD-1 blockade in classical Hodgkin lymphoma (dated by TCRdb to about 2020). According to the study, the label for this sample's time point signals: cycle 4 day 1 (C4D1), after more than five weeks of nivolumab. Relapse after autologous stem cell transplantation had occurred in all trial patients, and cohorts A, B and C were distinguished by prior brentuximab vedotin exposure. CD4+ T cells were purified from thawed PBMCs by magnetic negative selection with a Miltenyi CD4+ T cell isolation kit. The library was made by the immunoSEQ multiplex PCR assay. TCRdb retrieved this table from immuneACCESS and kept in-frame rearrangements only. Not all clones are present; in checked studies, unresolved V genes account for under half, and no reason is known for the remainder. The sample table shows 32,000 or so clones, and around 90% are seen once. In total, the top ten clones hold 0.3% of the sample.

The material sequenced was CD4+ T cells from blood, taken before the fourth cycle of nivolumab. The receptors originated from a human donor with classical Hodgkin lymphoma.

The chain links TRBV29-1 to TRBJ2-7; D is perhaps TRBD1 or TRBD2 (7 bases each). CDR1 SQVTM and CDR2 ANQGSEA come from the germline V gene. Trimming took off 4 bases at V and 3 bases at J, with 16 bases between the two ends. The CDR3 is 14 residues long. This CDR3 reads CSVGQGRDYYEQYF. CDR3 in DNA: TGCAGCGTTGGACAGGGAAGGGACTACTACGAGCAGTACTTC.

The chain couples TRBV7-2 to TRBJ2-7; TRBD1 matches at 10 bases. V shed 5 bases, J shed 4 bases, and the junction held 8 bases outside the gene matches. The CDR3 is 15 amino acids. Germline CDR1 is SGHTA and CDR2 is FQGNSA. The CDR3 is CASSRLDRGTYEQYF. The DNA for the CDR3 is TGTGCCAGCAGCCGGCTGGACAGGGGGACTTACGAGCAGTACTTC.

V gene TRBV27 combines with J gene TRBJ2-3; possibly TRBD2 for D (5 bases). The CDR3 is 16 residues long. Per the germline V gene, CDR1 is MNHEY and CDR2 is SMNVEV (reference sequence). The V end lost 6 bases, the J end lost 0 bases, and 16 bases lay between the germline ends. The CDR3 nucleotides are TGTGCCAGCAGGGCACGGGGTTTTACTAGCACAGATACGCAGTATTTT. Encoded protein: CASRARGFTSTDTQYF.

The V and J genes are TRBV2 and TRBJ2-7; either TRBD1 or TRBD2 may fit D (5 bases each). CDR1 is SNHLY and CDR2 is FYNNEI in the germline V gene. V lost 2 bases and J 5 bases, leaving 10 bases between the germline ends. CDR3 size: 13 residues. The DNA for the CDR3 is TGTGCCAGCAGTGAACAGGGAGTAAACGAGCAGTACTTC. This translates into CASSEQGVNEQYF.

V is TRBV5-6 and J is TRBJ2-6; D gene unclear. Trimming took 1 base from V and 2 from J, leaving 7 bases between them. The CDR3 has 15 residues. Germline CDR1 reads SGHDT; CDR2 reads YYEEEE. CDR3 residues: CASSLRGAGANVLTF. CDR3 DNA: TGTGCCAGCAGCTTGAGAGGAGCTGGGGCCAACGTCCTGACTTTC.